This TCR beta chain was sequenced during a study of blood T cell repertoires in COVID-19. For the study at large: Sample material is recorded as cDNA or gDNA derived from T cells, B-cell-depleted T cells, or PBMCs.

Germline values: CDR1 LGHDT, CDR2 YNNKEL (reference sequence). V was pared by 0 bases and J by 7 bases, with 12 bases between. The CDR3 consists of 14 residues. Original processing notes: Using reference gene primer amplification, nucleated cell counts were estimated. The repertoire was sequenced with immunoSEQ multiplex PCR; TCRdb's copy has only in-frame clones and lacks some. That table furnishes V, J and clone size, whereas the DNA furnished D and trimming. The data show 140,000 to 150,000 clones, with almost 85% seen just once and roughly 15% held by the top ten. The chain joins TRBV3-1 (or the pseudogene TRBV3-2) to TRBJ1-2, with D possibly being TRBD1 (6 bases). The sequenced sample consisted of peripheral blood. This receptor was taken from a human donor with acute or convalescent COVID-19. The donor label of this sample is uncertain. The CDR3 loop reads CASSQDWGGRGYTF. The CDR3, as DNA: TGTGCCAGCAGCCAAGATTGGGGGGGCCGTGGCTACACCTTC.